The 3 T cell receptor beta chains in this list originate from one sample, sequenced in a study of blood T cell repertoires in COVID-19. This table comes from immunoSEQ multiplex PCR, and its TCRdb copy is limited to in-frame clones, with some not included. The sample consists of 170,000 or so clones, 85% to 90% of them appearing once. The specimen sequenced was peripheral blood. These receptors came from a man aged 60 to 69 with COVID-19, enrolled during active disease.

V gene TRBV7-2 combines with J gene TRBJ1-1; D not certain. Between the trimmed V and J ends, which lost 2 bases and 9 bases, there was a span of 16 bases. The germline V gene has CDR1 SGHTA and CDR2 FQGNSA. This CDR3 is 14 amino acids long. The DNA for the CDR3 is TGTGCCAGCAGCTTAAACTTCTTCGGGTCACAAGCTTTCTTT. This gives the protein CASSLNFFGSQAFF.

V usage is TRBV9 and J usage is TRBJ2-6; 9 bases map to TRBD1. The CDR3 sequence is 18 residues long. After removal of 3 bases from V and 1 base from J, the junction contained 8 bases not matched to a gene. Looked up from germline, CDR1 is SGDLS and CDR2 is YYNGEE. CDR3 sequence (DNA): TGTGCCAGCAGCGGTCCCCGGGACAGGGTTTCTGGGGCCAACGTCCTGACTTTC. Translating gives CASSGPRDRVSGANVLTF.

The chain uses TRBV25-1 and TRBJ1-1; D call uncertain. The CDR3 covers 13 residues. V shed 2 bases and J shed 0 bases, with 4 bases lying between them. Germline CDR1 is MGHDK and CDR2 is SYGVNS. The CDR3 region is CASSESLNTEAFF. CDR3 coding DNA: TGTGCCAGCAGTGAAAGCTTGAACACTGAAGCTTTCTTT.